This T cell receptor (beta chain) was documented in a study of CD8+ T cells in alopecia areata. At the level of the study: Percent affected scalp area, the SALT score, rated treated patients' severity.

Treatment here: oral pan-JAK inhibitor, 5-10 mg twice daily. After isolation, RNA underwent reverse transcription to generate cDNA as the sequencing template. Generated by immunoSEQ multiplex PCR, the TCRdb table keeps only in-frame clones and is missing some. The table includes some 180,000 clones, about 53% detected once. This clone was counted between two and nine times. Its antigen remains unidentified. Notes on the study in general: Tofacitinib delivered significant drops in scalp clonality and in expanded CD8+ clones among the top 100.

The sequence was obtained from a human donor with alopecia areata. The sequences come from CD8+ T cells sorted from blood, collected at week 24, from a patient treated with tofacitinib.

The CDR3 spells CASGPRVSTNEKLFF. The CDR3 bases are TGTGCCAGCGGCCCCAGGGTTTCGACTAATGAAAAACTGTTTTTT. The V call is TRBV7-2, the J call TRBJ1-4; tentatively, D is TRBD1 (5 bases). Germline loops: CDR1 SGHTA, CDR2 FQGNSA. This CDR3 has 15 residues. With 8 bases removed from V and 2 bases from J, the gap between germline ends came to 15 bases.